This T cell receptor (beta chain) was sequenced in a study of beta chain features in type 1 diabetes. Germline V CDR1 and CDR2: GTSNPN, SVGIG (reference sequence). CDR3 size: 14 residues. V lost 3 bases, J lost 4 bases, and 8 bases stayed unmatched. As every portion of the isolated RNA was reverse transcribed, the sequencing read expressed TCRB transcripts. Data came from immunoSEQ multiplex PCR; TCRdb stores just in-frame clones and leaves some out. This sample has 130,000 to 150,000 clones; about a tenth occur once, and the top ten carry 0.68%. The table lists this clone with a few counts. The source material was central memory CD4+ T cells from blood. This TCR came from a man aged 18 to 29 in good health. The chain is built from TRBV30 and TRBJ1-2; 7 bases agree with TRBD1. The CDR3 DNA reads TGTGCCTGGAGCGCAGGGGGTTATGCCTATGGCTACACCTTC. As protein: CAWSAGGYAYGYTF.